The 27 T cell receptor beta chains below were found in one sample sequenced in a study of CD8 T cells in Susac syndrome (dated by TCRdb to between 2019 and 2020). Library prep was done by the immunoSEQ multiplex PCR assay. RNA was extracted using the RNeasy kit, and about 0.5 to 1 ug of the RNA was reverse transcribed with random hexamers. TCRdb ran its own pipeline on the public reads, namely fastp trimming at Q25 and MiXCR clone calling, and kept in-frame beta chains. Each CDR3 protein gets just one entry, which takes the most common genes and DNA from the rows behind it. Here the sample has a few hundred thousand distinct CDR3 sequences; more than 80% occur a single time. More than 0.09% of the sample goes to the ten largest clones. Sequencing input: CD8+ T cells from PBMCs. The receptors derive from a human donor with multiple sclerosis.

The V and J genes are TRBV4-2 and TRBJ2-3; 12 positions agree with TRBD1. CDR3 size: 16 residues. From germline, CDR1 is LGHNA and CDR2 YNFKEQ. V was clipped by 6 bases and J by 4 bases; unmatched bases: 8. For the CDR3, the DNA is TGTGCCAGCAGGCTCGGGACAGGGGGCAGGGCAGATACGCAGTATTTT. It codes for CASRLGTGGRADTQYF.

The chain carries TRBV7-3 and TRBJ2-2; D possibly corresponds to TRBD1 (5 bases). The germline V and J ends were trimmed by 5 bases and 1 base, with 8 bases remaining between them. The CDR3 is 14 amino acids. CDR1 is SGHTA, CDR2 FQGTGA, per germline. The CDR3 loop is CASSRGQNTGELFF. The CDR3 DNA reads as TGTGCCAGCAGCCGTGGACAGAACACCGGGGAGCTGTTTTTT.

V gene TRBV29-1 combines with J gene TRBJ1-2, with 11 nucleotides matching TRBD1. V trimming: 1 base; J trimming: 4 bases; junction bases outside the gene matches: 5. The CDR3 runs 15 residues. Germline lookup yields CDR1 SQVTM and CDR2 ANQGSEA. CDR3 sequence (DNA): TGCAGCGTTGAAGGGACAGGGGGCCTTGTCTATGGCTACACCTTC. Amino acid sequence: CSVEGTGGLVYGYTF.

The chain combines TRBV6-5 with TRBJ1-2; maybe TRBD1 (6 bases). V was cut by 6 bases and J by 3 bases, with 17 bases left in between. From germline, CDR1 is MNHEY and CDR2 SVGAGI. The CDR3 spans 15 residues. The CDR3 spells CASRAFWGPDYGYTF. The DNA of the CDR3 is TGTGCCAGCAGGGCTTTCTGGGGGCCGGACTATGGCTACACCTTC.

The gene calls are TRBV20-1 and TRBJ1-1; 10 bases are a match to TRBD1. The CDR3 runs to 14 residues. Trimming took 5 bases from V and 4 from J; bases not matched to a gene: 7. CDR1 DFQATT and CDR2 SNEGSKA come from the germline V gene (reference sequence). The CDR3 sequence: CSAARQGAVTEAFF. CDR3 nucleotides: TGCAGTGCTGCTCGACAGGGGGCAGTCACTGAAGCTTTCTTT.

CDR3 sequence: CASSFIMTSEKLFF. The CDR3, as DNA: TGTGCCAGCAGTTTTATAATGACAAGTGAAAAACTGTTTTTT. The chain recombines TRBV28 with TRBJ1-4; D is unresolved. The CDR3 is 14 residues long. With 3 bases removed from V and 7 bases from J, the gap between germline ends came to 12 bases. Germline-derived CDR1 and CDR2 are MDHEN and SYDVKM.

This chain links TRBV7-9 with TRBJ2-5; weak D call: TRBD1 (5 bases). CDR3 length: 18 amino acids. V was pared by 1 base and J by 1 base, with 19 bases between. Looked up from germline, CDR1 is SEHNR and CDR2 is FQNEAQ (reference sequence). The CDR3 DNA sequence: TGTGCCAGCAGCTTAGGTGTTACAGGAGCTCCCGTCCAAGAGACCCAGTACTTC. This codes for CASSLGVTGAPVQETQYF.

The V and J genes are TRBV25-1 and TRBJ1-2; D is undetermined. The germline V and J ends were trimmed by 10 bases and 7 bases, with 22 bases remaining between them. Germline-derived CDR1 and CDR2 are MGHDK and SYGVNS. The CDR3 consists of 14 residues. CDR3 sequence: CATRPGAGPTGYTF. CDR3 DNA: TGTGCCACCAGGCCCGGCGCAGGCCCGACTGGCTACACCTTC.

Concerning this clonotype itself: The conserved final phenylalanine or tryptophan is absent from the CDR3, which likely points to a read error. The CDR3 is CATSRVGDVMDEQFL. The CDR3 nucleotides are TGTGCCACCAGCAGAGTCGGGGATGTAATGGATGAGCAGTTCCTC. This chain joins TRBV15 and TRBJ2-1, with D tentatively TRBD2 (5 bases). The CDR3 has 15 amino acids. Per germline, CDR1 LNHNV and CDR2 YYDKDF (reference sequence). Deletions cut 1 base from V and 8 bases from J, with 15 bases between.

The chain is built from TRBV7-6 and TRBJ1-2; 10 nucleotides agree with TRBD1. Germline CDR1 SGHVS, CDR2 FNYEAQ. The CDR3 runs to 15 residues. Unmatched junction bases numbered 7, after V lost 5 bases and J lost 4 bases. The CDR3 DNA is TGTGCCAGCAGCCTGACAGGGGGCTCCGGCTATGGCTACACCTTC. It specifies CASSLTGGSGYGYTF.

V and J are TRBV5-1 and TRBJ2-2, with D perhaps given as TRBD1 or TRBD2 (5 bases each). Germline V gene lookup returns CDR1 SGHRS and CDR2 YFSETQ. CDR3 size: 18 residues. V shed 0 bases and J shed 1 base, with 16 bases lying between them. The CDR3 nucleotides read TGCGCCAGCAGCTTGGCCGTCTCCGGGACGGAGAACACCGGGGAGCTGTTTTTT. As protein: CASSLAVSGTENTGELFF.

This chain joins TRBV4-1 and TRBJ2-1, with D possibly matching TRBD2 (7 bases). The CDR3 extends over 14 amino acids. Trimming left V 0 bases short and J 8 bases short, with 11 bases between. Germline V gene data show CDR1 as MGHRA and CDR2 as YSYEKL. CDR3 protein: CASSQENGGHEQFF. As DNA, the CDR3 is TGCGCCAGCAGCCAAGAAAACGGGGGGCATGAGCAGTTCTTC.

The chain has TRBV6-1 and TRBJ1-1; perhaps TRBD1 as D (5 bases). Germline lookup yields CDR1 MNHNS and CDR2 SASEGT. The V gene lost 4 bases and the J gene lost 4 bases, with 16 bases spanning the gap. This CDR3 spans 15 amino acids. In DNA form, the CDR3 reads TGTGCCAGCAGTGGCGGACACCCCCTGTTCACTGAAGCTTTCTTT. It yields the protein CASSGGHPLFTEAFF.

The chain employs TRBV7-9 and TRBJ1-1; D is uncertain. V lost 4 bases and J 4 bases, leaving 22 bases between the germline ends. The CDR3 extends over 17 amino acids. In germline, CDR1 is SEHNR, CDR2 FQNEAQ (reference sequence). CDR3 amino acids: CASSSSPGGHRFTEAFF. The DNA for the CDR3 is TGTGCCAGCAGCTCAAGTCCCGGTGGGCACCGCTTCACTGAAGCTTTCTTT.

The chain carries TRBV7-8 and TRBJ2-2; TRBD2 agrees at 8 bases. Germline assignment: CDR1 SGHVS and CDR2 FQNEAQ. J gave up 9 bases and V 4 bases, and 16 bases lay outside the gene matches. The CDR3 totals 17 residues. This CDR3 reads CASSYQERGNPVWELFF. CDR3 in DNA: TGTGCCAGCAGCTACCAGGAGCGGGGGAACCCAGTCTGGGAGCTGTTTTTT. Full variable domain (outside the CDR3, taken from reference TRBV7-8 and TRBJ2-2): GAGVSQSPRYKVAKRGQDVALRCDPISGHVSLFWYQQALGQGPEFLTYFQNEAQLDKSGLPSDRFFAERPEGSVSTLKIQRTQQEDSAVYLCASSYQERGNPVWELFFGEGSRLTVL.

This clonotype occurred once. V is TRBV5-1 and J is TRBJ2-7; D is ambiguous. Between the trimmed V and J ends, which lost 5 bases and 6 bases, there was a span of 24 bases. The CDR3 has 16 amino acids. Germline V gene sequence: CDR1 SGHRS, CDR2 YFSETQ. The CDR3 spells CASRSPGGQDPSEQYF. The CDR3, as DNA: TGCGCCAGCAGATCCCCCGGTGGGCAGGACCCTTCCGAGCAGTACTTC. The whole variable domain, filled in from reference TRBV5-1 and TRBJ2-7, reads KAGVTQTPRYLIKTRGQQVTLSCSPISGHRSVSWYQQTPGQGLQFLFEYFSETQRNKGNFPGRFSGRQFSNSRSEMNVSTLELGDSALYLCASRSPGGQDPSEQYFGPGTRLTVT.

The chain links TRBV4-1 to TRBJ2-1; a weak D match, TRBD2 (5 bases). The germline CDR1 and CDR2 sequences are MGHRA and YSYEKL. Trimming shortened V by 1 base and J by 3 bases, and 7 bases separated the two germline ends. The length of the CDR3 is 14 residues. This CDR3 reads CASSQGAGYNEQFF. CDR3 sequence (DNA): TGCGCCAGCAGCCAAGGGGCGGGCTACAATGAGCAGTTCTTC.

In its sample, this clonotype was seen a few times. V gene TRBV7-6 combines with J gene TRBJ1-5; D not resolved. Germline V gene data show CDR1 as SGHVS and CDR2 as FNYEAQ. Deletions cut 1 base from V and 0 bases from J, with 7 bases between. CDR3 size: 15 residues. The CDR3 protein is CASSLDSYSNQPQHF. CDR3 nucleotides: TGTGCCAGCAGCTTAGACAGTTATAGCAATCAGCCCCAGCATTTT.

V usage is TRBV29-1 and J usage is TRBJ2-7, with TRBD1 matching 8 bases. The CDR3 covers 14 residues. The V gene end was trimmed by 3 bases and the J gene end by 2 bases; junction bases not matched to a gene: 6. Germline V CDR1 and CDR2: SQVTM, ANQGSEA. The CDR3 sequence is CSVEKQGEAYEQYF. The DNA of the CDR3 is TGCAGCGTTGAGAAACAGGGGGAGGCCTACGAGCAGTACTTC.

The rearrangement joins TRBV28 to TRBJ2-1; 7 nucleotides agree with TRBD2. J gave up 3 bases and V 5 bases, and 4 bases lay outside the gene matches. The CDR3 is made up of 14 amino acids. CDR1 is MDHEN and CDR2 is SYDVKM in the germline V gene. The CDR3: CASSVLAYYNEQFF. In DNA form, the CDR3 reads TGTGCCAGCAGTGTACTAGCGTACTACAATGAGCAGTTCTTC.

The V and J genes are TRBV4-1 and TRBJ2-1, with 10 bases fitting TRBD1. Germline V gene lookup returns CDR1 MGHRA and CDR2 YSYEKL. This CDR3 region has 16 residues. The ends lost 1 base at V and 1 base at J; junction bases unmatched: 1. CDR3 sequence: CASSQGDRGSYNEQFF. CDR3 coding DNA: TGCGCCAGCAGCCAAGGGGACAGGGGATCCTACAATGAGCAGTTCTTC.

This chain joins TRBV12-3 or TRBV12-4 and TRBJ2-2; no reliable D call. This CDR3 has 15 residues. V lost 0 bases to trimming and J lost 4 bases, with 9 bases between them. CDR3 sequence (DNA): TGTGCCAGCAGTTTAGCCAGAAAAGGCACCGGGGAGCTGTTTTTT. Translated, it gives CASSLARKGTGELFF.

The DNA for the CDR3 is TGTGCCTGGAGTGTCGGTCTCGGGATCTGGAAAAACACCATATATTTT. Its protein product is CAWSVGLGIWKNTIYF. The chain combines TRBV30 with TRBJ1-3, with D unclear. CDR3 length equals 16 residues. Per the germline V gene, CDR1 is GTSNPN and CDR2 is SVGIG (reference sequence). Trimming stripped 0 bases from V and 6 bases from J, with 18 bases between.

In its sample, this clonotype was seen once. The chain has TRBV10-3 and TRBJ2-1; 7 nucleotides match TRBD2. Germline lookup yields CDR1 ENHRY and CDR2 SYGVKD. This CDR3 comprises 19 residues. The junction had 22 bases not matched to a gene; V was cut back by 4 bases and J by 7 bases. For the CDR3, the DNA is TGTGCCATCAGTGGAATGGGGGGGGGTAGGGGACCCAATGGGAATGAGCAGTTCTTC. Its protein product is CAISGMGGGRGPNGNEQFF.

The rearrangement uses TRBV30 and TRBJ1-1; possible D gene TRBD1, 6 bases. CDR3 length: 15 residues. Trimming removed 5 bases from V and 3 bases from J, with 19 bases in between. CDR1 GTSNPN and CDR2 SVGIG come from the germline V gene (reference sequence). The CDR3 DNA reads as TGTGCCTGGGAACCATCGAGGGGGATCGACACTGAAGCTTTCTTT. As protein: CAWEPSRGIDTEAFF.

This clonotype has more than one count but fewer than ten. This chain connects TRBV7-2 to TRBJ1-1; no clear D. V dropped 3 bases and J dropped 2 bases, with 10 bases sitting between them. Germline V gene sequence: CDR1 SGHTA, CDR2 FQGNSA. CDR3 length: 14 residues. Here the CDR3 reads CASSFPERNTEAFF. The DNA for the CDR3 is TGTGCCAGCAGCTTTCCAGAGAGAAACACTGAAGCTTTCTTT.

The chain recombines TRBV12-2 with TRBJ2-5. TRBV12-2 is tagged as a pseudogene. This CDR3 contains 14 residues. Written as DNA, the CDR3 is TGTGCAAGTCGCCCCAGCTCCTGCCGTGAGACCCAGTACTTC. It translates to CASRPSSCRETQYF.